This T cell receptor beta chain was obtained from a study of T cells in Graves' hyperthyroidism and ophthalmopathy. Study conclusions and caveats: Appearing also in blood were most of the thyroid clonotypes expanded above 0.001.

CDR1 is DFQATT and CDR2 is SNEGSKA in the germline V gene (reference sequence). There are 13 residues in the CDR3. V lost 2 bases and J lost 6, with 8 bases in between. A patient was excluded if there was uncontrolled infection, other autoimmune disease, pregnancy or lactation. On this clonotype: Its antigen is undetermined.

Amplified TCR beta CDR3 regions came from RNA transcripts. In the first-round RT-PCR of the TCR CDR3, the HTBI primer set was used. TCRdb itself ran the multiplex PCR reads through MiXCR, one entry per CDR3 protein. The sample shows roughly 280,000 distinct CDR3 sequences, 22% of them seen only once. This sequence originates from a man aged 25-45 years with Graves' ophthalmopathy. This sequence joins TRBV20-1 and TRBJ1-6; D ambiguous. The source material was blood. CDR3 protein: CSARSIVNSPLHF. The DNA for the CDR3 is TGCAGTGCTAGATCCATCGTTAATTCACCCCTCCACTTT.